These 16 T cell receptor beta chains share one sample of origin, sequenced in a study of lung T cells in sarcoidosis with Löfgren's syndrome. TCRdb re-called the reads through MiXCR, storing one row per CDR3 protein. The table has 58,000 or so distinct CDR3 sequences, 20% to 25% seen once. The source material was CD4+ T cells from PBMCs. Receptors were obtained from a human donor with sarcoidosis (Löfgren's syndrome or another form), or a control subject (not recorded which).

This clonotype showed up just a few times. This rearrangement joins TRBV3-1 to TRBJ2-3; possibly TRBD1 for D (6 bases). Germline CDR1 and CDR2: LGHDT and YNNKEL (reference sequence). The CDR3 is made up of 15 amino acids. Trimming cost V 3 bases and J 1 base, with 11 bases left between them. CDR3 coding DNA: TGTGCCAGCAGCCACAGGGGCCGCGGCACAGATACGCAGTATTTT. Translation gives CASSHRGRGTDTQYF.

This clonotype was found a few times. The rearrangement joins TRBV18 to TRBJ1-1, with 7 bases fitting TRBD1. The germline V gene encodes CDR1 KGHSH and CDR2 LQKENI. With 4 bases clipped from V and 4 bases from J, the junction kept 6 bases outside the gene matches. This CDR3 comprises 14 residues. CDR3 protein: CASSLLQGSTEAFF. CDR3 in DNA: TGTGCCAGCTCACTCCTACAGGGGAGCACTGAAGCTTTCTTT.

Many counts were recorded for this clonotype. V and J are TRBV6-1 and TRBJ1-6; tentatively, D is TRBD1 (6 bases). Trimming left V 5 bases short and J 7 bases short, with 15 bases between. This CDR3 spans 15 amino acids. Germline CDR1 is MNHNS and CDR2 is SASEGT. The CDR3 is CASSTADSSNSPLHF. The CDR3 DNA follows: TGTGCCAGCAGTACAGCGGACAGTTCAAATTCACCCCTCCACTTT.

This clonotype was seen a few times. The V gene is TRBV10-3, the J gene TRBJ2-7, with D unclear. The ends were cut back, 3 bases at V and 4 bases at J, with 7 bases in the middle. The CDR3 extends over 12 amino acids. CDR1 and CDR2 from the germline V gene are ENHRY and SYGVKD. The CDR3 region is CAISDKGYEQYV. Here the CDR3 DNA reads TGTGCCATCAGTGACAAAGGGTACGAGCAGTACGTC.

This clonotype was seen ten or more times. The V and J genes are TRBV27 and TRBJ1-4, with no clear D. The CDR3 has 13 amino acids. Germline V gives CDR1 MNHEY, CDR2 SMNVEV (reference sequence). V was clipped by 0 bases and J by 7 bases, with 6 bases between them. The CDR3 reads CASSLSGVEKLFF. The CDR3 nucleotides read TGTGCCAGCAGTTTATCCGGGGTTGAAAAACTGTTTTTT.

This clonotype was detected ten times or more. The J gene is TRBJ2-3, the V gene TRBV5-1; 11 nucleotides line up with TRBD2. This CDR3 contains 15 residues. V dropped 2 bases and J dropped 4; count of bases not matched to a gene: 3. Germline V lookup: CDR1 SGHRS, CDR2 YFSETQ. The CDR3 coding sequence is TGCGCCAGCAGCTTACTAGCGGGGGCACCAGATACGCAGTATTTT. Amino acids: CASSLLAGAPDTQYF.

This clonotype was counted at least ten times. J is TRBJ1-2 and V is TRBV12-3 or TRBV12-4, with D unresolved. The CDR3 length is 14 residues. V was pared by 1 base and J by 8 bases, with 14 bases between. The CDR3 nucleotides are TGTGCCAGCAGTTTAGGGACCGGGAGGAAGGGCTACACCTTC. Its translation is CASSLGTGRKGYTF.

This clonotype was counted between two and nine times. The chain is built from TRBV9 and TRBJ2-5, with TRBD2 identical over 10 bases. CDR1 is SGDLS, CDR2 YYNGEE, per germline. The CDR3 loop spans 16 amino acids. V shed 3 bases, J shed 2 bases, and the junction held 7 bases outside the gene matches. The CDR3 reads CASSGSGLAIQETQYF. The CDR3 DNA reads as TGTGCCAGCAGCGGATCGGGACTAGCGATTCAAGAGACCCAGTACTTC.

This clonotype was picked up many times. V usage is TRBV6-6 and J usage is TRBJ2-2; 9 bases match TRBD1. The CDR3 loop spans 17 amino acids. CDR1 is MNHNY and CDR2 is SVGAGI in the germline V gene (reference sequence). J was trimmed by 6 bases and V by 0 bases; bases with no gene match: 8. As DNA, the CDR3 is TGTGCCAGCAGTTACTCGACACAGGGGGCCCAGGCCGGGGAGCTGTTTTTT. It is translated as CASSYSTQGAQAGELFF.

This chain links TRBV28 with TRBJ1-1; maybe TRBD1 (5 bases). Germline values: CDR1 MDHEN, CDR2 SYDVKM. V was shortened by 2 bases and J by 8 bases, with 15 bases between the two germline ends. The CDR3 extends over 14 amino acids. The CDR3 nucleotides are TGTGCCAGCAGTTTAAGGGGAAGGTCCACCGAAGCTTTCTTT. Amino acid sequence: CASSLRGRSTEAFF.

The table lists this clonotype with many counts. The J gene is TRBJ1-2, the V gene TRBV18, with D perhaps matching TRBD1 (5 bases). Germline-derived CDR1 and CDR2 are KGHSH and LQKENI. There are 15 residues in the CDR3. The V end was cut by 6 bases, the J end by 6 bases, with 20 bases between. The CDR3 nucleotides read TGTGCCAGCTCGGAGGGACGCAGCTTTGGGGATGGCTACACCTTC. Its translation: CASSEGRSFGDGYTF. Drawing the rest from reference TRBV18 and TRBJ1-2, the complete variable domain is NAGVMQNPRHLVRRRGQEARLRCSPMKGHSHVYWYRQLPEEGLKFMVYLQKENIIDESGMPKERFSAEFPKEGPSILRIQQVVRGDSAAYFCASSEGRSFGDGYTFGSGTRLTVV.

Only a few counts were recorded for this clonotype. The chain is built from TRBV7-9 and TRBJ2-2; D is possibly TRBD1 (5 bases). The ends were cut back, 5 bases at V and 4 bases at J, with 14 bases in the middle. Germline CDR1 SEHNR, CDR2 FQNEAQ (reference sequence). This CDR3 contains 15 residues. The CDR3 nucleotides are TGTGCCAGCAGCACGTACCGACAGACCACCGGGGAGCTGTTTTTT. This sequence encodes CASSTYRQTTGELFF.

This clonotype was seen many times. The V and J genes are TRBV6-6 and TRBJ2-5; tentatively, D is TRBD2 (5 bases). This CDR3 region has 18 residues. Per germline, CDR1 MNHNY and CDR2 SVGAGI (reference sequence). V was shortened by 2 bases and J by 5 bases, with 24 bases between the two germline ends. The CDR3 here is CASSYPPNSATPAETQYF. In DNA, the CDR3 is TGTGCCAGCAGTTACCCGCCAAATAGCGCAACGCCTGCGGAGACCCAGTACTTC.

The sample holds a few counts of this clonotype. The rearrangement joins TRBV29-1 to TRBJ2-7; no definite D call. The germline V gene encodes CDR1 SQVTM and CDR2 ANQGSEA. Deletions cut 6 bases from V and 0 bases from J, with 9 bases between. The CDR3 consists of 12 residues. Written as DNA, the CDR3 is TGCAGCGTCCGGACGGACTCCTACGAGCAGTACTTC. Translating gives CSVRTDSYEQYF.

In nucleotides, the CDR3 is TGTGCCAGCAGCAAGACAGGGGGGATCTCTGGAAACACCATATATTTT. It specifies CASSKTGGISGNTIYF. J is TRBJ1-3 and V is TRBV5-4, with TRBD1 identical over 9 bases. This CDR3 has 16 amino acids. After removal of 4 bases from V and 0 bases from J, the junction contained 5 bases not matched to a gene. Germline V gene data show CDR1 as SGHNT and CDR2 as YYREEE (reference sequence).

Details on this clonotype: The germline gene is not matched at one end of the junction; a read error may be the cause. This chain uses TRBV12-3 or TRBV12-4 with TRBJ2-5, with D possibly being TRBD2 (6 bases). The CDR3 spans 13 residues. CDR3 DNA: TGTGTCAGCAGTTTGGGGGGAAAAGAGACCCAGTACTTC. Encoded protein: CVSSLGGKETQYF.